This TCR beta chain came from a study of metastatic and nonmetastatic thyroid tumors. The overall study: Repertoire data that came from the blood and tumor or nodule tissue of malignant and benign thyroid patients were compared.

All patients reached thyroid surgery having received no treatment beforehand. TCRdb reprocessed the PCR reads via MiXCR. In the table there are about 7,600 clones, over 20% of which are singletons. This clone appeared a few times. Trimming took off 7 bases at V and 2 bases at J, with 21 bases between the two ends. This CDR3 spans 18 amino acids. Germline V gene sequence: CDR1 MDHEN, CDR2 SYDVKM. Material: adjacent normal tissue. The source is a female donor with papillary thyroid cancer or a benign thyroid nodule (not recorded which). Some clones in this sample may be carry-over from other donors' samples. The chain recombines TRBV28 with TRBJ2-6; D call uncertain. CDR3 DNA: TGTGCCAGCATCCTCAGGACGCTCCTCTTACCTGGGGCCAACGTCCTGACTTTC. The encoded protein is CASILRTLLLPGANVLTF.